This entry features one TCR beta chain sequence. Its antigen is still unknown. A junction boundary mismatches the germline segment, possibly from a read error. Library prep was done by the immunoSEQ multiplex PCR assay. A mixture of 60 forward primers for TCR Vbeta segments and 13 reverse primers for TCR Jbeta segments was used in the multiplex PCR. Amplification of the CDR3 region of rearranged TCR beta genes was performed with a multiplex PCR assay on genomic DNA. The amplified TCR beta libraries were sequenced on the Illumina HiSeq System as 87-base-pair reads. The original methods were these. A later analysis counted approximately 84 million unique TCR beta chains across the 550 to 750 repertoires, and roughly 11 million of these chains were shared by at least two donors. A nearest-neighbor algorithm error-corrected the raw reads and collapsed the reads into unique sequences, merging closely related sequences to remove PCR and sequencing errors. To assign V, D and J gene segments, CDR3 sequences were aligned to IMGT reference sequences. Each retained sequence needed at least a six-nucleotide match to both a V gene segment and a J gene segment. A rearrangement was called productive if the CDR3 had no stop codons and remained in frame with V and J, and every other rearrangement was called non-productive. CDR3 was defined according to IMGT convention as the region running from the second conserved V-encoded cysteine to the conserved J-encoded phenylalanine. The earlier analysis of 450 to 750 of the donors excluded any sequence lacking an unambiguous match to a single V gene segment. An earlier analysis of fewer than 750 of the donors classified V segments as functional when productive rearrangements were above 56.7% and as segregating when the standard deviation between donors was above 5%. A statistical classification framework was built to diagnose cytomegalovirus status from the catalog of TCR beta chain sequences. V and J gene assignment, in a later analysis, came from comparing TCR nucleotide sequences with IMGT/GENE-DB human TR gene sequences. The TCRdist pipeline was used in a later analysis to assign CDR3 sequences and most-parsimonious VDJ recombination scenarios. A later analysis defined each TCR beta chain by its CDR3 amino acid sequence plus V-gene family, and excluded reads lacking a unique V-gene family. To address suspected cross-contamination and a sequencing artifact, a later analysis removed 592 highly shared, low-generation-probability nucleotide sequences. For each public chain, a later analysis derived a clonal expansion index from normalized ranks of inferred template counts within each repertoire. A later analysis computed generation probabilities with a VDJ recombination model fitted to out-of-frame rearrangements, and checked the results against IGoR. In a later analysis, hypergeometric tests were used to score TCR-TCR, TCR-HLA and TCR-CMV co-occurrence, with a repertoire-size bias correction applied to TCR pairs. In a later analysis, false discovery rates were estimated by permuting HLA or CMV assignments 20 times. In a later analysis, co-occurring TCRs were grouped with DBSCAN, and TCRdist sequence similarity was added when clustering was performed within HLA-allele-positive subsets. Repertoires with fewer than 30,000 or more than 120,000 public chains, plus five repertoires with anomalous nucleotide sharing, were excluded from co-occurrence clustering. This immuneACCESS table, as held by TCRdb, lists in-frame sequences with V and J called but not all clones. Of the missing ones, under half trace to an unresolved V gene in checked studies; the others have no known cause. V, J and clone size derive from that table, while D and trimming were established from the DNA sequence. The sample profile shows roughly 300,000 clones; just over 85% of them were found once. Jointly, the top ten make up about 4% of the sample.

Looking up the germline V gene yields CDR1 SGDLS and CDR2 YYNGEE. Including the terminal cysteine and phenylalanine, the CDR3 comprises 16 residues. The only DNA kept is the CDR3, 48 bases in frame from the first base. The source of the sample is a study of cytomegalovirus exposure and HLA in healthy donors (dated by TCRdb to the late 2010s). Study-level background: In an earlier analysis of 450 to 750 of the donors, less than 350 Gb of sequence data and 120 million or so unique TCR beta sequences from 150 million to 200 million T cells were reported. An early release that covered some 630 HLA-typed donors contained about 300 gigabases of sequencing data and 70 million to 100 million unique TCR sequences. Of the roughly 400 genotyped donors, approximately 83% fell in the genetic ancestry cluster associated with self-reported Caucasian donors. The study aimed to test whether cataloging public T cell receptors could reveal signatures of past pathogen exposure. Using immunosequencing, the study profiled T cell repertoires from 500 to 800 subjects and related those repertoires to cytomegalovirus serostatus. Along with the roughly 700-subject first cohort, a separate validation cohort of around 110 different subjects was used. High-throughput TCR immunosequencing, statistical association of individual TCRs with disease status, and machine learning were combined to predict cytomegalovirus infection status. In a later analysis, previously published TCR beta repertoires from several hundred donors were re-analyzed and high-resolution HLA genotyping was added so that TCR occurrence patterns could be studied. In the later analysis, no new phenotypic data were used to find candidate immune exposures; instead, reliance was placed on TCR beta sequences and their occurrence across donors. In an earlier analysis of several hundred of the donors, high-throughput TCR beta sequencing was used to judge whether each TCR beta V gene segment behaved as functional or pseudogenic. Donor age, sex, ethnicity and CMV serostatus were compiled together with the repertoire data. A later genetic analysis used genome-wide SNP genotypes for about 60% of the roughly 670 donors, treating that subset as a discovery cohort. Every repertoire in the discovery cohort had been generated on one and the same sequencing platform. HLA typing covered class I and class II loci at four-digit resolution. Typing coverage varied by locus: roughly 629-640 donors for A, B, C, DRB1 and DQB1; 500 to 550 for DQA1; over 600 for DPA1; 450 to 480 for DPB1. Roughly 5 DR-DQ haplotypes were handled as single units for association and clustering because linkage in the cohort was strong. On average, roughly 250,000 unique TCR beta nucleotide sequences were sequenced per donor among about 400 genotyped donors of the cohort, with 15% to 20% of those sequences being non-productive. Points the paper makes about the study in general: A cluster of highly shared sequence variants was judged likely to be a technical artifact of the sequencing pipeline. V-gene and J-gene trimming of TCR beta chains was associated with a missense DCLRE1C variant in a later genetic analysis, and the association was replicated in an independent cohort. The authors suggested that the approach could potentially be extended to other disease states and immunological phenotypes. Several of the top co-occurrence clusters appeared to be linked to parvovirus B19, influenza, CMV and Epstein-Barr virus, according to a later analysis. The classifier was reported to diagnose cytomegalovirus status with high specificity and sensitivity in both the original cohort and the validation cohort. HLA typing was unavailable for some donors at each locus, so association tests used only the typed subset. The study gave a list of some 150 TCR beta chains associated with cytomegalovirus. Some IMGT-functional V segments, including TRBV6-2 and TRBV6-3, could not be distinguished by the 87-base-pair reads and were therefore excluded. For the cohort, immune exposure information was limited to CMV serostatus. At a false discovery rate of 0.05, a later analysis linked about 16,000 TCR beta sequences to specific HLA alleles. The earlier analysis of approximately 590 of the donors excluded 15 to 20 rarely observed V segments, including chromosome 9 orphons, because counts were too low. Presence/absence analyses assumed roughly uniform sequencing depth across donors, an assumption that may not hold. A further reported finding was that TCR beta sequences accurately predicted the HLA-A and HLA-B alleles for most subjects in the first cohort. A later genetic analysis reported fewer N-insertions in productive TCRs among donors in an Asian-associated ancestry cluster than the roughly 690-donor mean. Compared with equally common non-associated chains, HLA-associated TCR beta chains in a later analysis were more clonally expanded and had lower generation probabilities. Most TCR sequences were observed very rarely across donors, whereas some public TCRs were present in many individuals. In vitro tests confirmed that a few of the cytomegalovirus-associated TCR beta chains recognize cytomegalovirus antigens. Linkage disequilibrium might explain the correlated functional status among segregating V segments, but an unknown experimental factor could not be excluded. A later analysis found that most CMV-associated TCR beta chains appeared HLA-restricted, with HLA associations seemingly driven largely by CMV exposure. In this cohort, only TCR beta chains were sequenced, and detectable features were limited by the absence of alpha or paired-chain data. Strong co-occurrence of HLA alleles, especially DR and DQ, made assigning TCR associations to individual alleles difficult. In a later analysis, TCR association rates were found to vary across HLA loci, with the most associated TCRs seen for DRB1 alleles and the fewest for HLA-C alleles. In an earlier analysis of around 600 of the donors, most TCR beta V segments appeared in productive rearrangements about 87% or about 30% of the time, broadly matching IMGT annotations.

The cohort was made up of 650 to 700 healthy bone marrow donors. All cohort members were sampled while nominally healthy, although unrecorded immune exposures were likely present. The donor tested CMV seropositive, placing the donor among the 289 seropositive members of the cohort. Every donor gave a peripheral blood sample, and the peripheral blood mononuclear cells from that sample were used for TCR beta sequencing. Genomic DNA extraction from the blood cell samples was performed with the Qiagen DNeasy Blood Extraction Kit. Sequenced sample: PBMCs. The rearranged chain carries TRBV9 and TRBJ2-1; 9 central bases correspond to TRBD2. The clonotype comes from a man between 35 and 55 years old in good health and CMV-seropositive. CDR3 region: CASGVSSGGSYNEQFF. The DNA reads TGTGCCAGCGGCGTAAGTAGCGGGGGATCCTACAATGAGCAGTTCTTC.